The next 13 T cell receptor beta chains were all read from a single sample in a study of long-term antiretroviral therapy in people with HIV. immunoSEQ v3.0 was run at survey level. TCRdb's copy holds only in-frame clones and misses some; the assay was immunoSEQ multiplex PCR. The sample lists 17,000 or so clones, over 75% occurring once. The material sequenced was unsorted PBMCs, taken 4.2 years after starting antiretroviral therapy. These receptors originate from a man over 45 with HIV.

The chain carries TRBV4-1 and TRBJ1-1; D not certain. This CDR3 has 16 amino acids. The germline gives CDR1 MGHRA, CDR2 YSYEKL. The V end lost 3 bases, the J end lost 4 bases, and 18 bases lay between the germline ends. CDR3 nucleotide sequence: TGCGCCAGCAGCCATCCGGGTGGAAGCCTGGGCACTGAAGCTTTCTTT. As protein: CASSHPGGSLGTEAFF.

This chain links TRBV28 with TRBJ1-5, with 11 positions matching TRBD1. V gave up 4 bases and J gave up 5 bases; unmatched junction bases: 4. The germline V gene has CDR1 MDHEN and CDR2 SYDVKM. The CDR3 runs to 15 residues. The CDR3 sequence: CASSWDRGLYQPQHF. The CDR3 nucleotides are TGTGCCAGCAGTTGGGACAGGGGGTTGTATCAGCCCCAGCATTTT.

This clone was seen once. The gene calls are TRBV4-2 and TRBJ2-7; D is tentatively TRBD1 or TRBD2 (6 bases each). V was trimmed by 0 bases and J by 2 bases, leaving 17 bases between them. The CDR3 has 17 amino acids. Germline assignment: CDR1 LGHNA and CDR2 YNFKEQ. The CDR3 spells CASSQETGLGGPYEQYF. The CDR3 nucleotides read TGTGCCAGCAGCCAAGAGACGGGGCTGGGGGGCCCCTACGAGCAGTACTTC.

The chain links TRBV5-6 to TRBJ1-2, with D possibly being TRBD1 (5 bases). This CDR3 contains 14 residues. Germline lookup yields CDR1 SGHDT and CDR2 YYEEEE. V was clipped by 4 bases and J by 4 bases, with 14 bases between them. The CDR3 protein is CASSNLRGVYGYTF. CDR3 DNA: TGTGCCAGCAGCAATCTGCGAGGGGTCTATGGCTACACCTTC.

V gene TRBV10-1 combines with J gene TRBJ2-7; no definite D call. V was trimmed by 6 bases and J by 2 bases, leaving 2 bases between them. The CDR3 length is 10 residues. Germline V gives CDR1 WNHNN, CDR2 SYGVQD (reference sequence). The CDR3 sequence: CASRTYEQYF. CDR3 in DNA: TGCGCCAGCAGGACCTACGAGCAGTACTTC.

The J gene is TRBJ1-5, the V gene TRBV21-1. TRBV21-1 is reported as a pseudogene. This CDR3 comprises 8 residues. The CDR3 nucleotides read TGTGCCAGCAGCCCCCAGCATTTT. Protein product: CASSPQHF.

The chain has TRBV4-3 and TRBJ1-1; D not certain. This CDR3 has 14 amino acids. The germline CDR1 and CDR2 sequences are LGHNA and YSLEER. V lost 0 bases, J lost 0 bases, and 5 bases lay in between. CDR3 in DNA: TGCGCCAGCAGCCAAGATGCTATGAACACTGAAGCTTTCTTT. It encodes CASSQDAMNTEAFF.

V is TRBV5-4 and J is TRBJ1-2; TRBD1 is a possible D gene (6 bases). Trimming pared 4 bases from V and 6 bases from J, leaving 13 bases between. CDR3 size: 13 residues. The V gene's germline CDR1 is SGHNT and CDR2 YYREEE (reference sequence). CDR3 coding DNA: TGTGCCAGCAGCCGCTGGGGGGCTCATGGCTACACCTTC. The encoded protein is CASSRWGAHGYTF.

This chain connects TRBV6-1 to TRBJ2-5; weak D call: TRBD1 (5 bases). CDR1 and CDR2 from the germline V gene are MNHNS and SASEGT. V shed 6 bases and J shed 5 bases, with 10 bases lying between them. The CDR3 length is 12 residues. The CDR3 DNA is TGTGCCAGCAGCAGGGCTTTGGAGACCCAGTACTTC. Protein sequence: CASSRALETQYF.

The gene calls are TRBV4-3 and TRBJ1-1; no clear D gene. Germline CDR1 and CDR2: LGHNA and YSLEER. With 0 bases removed from V and 0 bases from J, the gap between germline ends came to 5 bases. This CDR3 spans 14 amino acids. CDR3 sequence reads: CASSQDEVNTEAFF. CDR3 nucleotides: TGCGCCAGCAGCCAAGATGAAGTGAACACTGAAGCTTTCTTT.

Regarding this clone: Germline and junction disagree at one end, which may indicate a read error. The chain carries TRBV19 and TRBJ2-7, with D unresolved. CDR3 length: 13 residues. The germline V gene encodes CDR1 LNHDA and CDR2 SQIVND (reference sequence). Here the CDR3 reads CASSLDGSYEQYF. Here the CDR3 DNA reads TGTGCCAGTAGTTTAGACGGCTCCTACGAGCAGTACTTC.

The chain employs TRBV30 and TRBJ2-7; weak D call: TRBD2 (7 bases). CDR1 GTSNPN and CDR2 SVGIG come from the germline V gene (reference sequence). The CDR3 totals 11 residues. V was trimmed by 3 bases and J by 7 bases, leaving 10 bases between them. The CDR3 DNA reads TGTGCCTGGAGGAAGGGGGGGGAGCAGTACTTC. Translation gives CAWRKGGEQYF. Full variable domain (missing parts from reference TRBV30 and TRBJ2-7): SQTIHQWPATLVQPVGSPLSLECTVEGTSNPNLYWYRQAAGRGLQLLFYSVGIGQISSEVPQNLSASRPQDRQFILSSKKLLLSDSGFYLCAWRKGGEQYFGPGTRLTVT.

This chain links TRBV2 with TRBJ2-7; D might be TRBD2 (5 bases). The CDR3 runs to 13 residues. V lost 2 bases to trimming and J lost 3 bases, with 8 bases between them. The germline V gene encodes CDR1 SNHLY and CDR2 FYNNEI. CDR3 amino acids: CASSESGNYEQYF. DNA of the CDR3: TGTGCCAGCAGTGAATCCGGGAACTACGAGCAGTACTTC.